The clone carrying this T cell receptor beta chain was detected ten times or more. TCRdb reprocessed the 5' RACE reads with MiXCR, giving one entry per CDR3 protein. This sample yields 25,000 to 35,000 distinct CDR3 sequences, of which roughly a quarter are seen a single time; approximately 4% belongs to the top ten. Germline V gene lookup returns CDR1 LGHNA and CDR2 YNFKEQ. The CDR3 has 15 amino acids. V shed 6 bases, J shed 8 bases, and the junction held 9 bases outside the gene matches. The chain has TRBV4-2 and TRBJ2-1; 11 positions match TRBD2. The TCR sequence derives from a female donor with breast cancer. The sequencing input was memory CD4+ T cells sorted from blood. Subset: memory CD4+ T cells, CD4+CD45RO+CD25-. The CDR3 DNA sequence: TGTGCCAGCAGTCTACTAGCGGGAGATACGGATGAGCAGTTCTTC. As protein: CASSLLAGDTDEQFF.